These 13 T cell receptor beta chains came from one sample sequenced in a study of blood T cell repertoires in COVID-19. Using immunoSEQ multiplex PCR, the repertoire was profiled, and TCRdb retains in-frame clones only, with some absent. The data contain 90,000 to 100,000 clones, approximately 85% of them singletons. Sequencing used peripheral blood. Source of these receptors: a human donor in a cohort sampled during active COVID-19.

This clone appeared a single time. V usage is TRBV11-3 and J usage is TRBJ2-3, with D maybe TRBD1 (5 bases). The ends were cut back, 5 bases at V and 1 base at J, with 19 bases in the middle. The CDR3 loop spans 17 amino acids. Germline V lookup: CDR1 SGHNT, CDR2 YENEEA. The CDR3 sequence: CASSLGVAKSGTDTQYF. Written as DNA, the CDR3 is TGTGCCAGCAGCCTAGGGGTAGCTAAATCGGGCACAGATACGCAGTATTTT.

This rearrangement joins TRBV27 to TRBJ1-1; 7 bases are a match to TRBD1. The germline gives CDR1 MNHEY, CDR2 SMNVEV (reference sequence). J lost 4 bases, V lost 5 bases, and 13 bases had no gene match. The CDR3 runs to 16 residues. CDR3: CASSAGGAGGLTEAFF. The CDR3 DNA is TGTGCCAGCAGTGCCGGGGGGGCAGGGGGACTCACTGAAGCTTTCTTT.

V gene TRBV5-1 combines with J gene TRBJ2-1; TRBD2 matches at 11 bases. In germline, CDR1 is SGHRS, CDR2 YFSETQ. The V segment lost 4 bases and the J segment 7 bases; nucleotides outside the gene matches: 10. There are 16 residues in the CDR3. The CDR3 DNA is TGCGCCAGCAGCGATCGGACTAGCGGGCTTTCAAATGAGCAGTTCTTC. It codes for CASSDRTSGLSNEQFF.

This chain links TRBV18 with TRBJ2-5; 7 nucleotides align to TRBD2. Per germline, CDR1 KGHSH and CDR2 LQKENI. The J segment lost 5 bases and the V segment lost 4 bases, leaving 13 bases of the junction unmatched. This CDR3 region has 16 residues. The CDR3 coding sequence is TGTGCCAGCTCACAACCCGGACTAGGAGTCCGGGAGACCCAGTACTTC. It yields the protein CASSQPGLGVRETQYF. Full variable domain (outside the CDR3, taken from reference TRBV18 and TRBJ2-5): NAGVMQNPRHLVRRRGQEARLRCSPMKGHSHVYWYRQLPEEGLKFMVYLQKENIIDESGMPKERFSAEFPKEGPSILRIQQVVRGDSAAYFCASSQPGLGVRETQYFGPGTRLLVL.

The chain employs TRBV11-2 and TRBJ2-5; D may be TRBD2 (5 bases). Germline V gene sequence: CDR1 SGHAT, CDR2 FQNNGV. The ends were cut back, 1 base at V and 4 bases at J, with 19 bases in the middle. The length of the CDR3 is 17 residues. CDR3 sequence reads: CASSLGHGGLAGETQYF. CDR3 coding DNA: TGTGCCAGCAGCTTAGGTCACGGTGGGCTAGCAGGAGAGACCCAGTACTTC.

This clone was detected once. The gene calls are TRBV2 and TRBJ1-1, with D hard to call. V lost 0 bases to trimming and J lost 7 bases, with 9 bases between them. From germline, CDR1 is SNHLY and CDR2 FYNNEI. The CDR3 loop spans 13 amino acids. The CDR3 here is CASSEASSIEAFF. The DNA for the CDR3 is TGTGCCAGCAGTGAAGCTTCGAGTATTGAAGCTTTCTTT.

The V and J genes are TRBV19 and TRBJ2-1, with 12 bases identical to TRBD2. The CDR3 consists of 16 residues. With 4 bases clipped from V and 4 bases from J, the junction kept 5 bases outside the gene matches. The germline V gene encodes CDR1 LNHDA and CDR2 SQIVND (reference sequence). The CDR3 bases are TGTGCCAGTAGTACTCCCGGGACTAGCGGGTACAATGAGCAGTTCTTC. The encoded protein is CASSTPGTSGYNEQFF.

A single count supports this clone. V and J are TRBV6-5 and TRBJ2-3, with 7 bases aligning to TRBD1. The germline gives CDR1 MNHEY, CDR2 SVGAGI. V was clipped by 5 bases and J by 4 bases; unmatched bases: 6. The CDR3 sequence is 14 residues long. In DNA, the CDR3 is TGTGCCAGCAGTCTTCGACAGGGCGCAGATACGCAGTATTTT. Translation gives CASSLRQGADTQYF.

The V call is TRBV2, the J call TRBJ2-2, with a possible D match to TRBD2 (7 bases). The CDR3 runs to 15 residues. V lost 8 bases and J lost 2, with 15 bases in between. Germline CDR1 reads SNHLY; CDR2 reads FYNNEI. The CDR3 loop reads CASGGDILNTGELFF. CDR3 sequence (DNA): TGTGCCAGCGGGGGGGACATCCTAAACACCGGGGAGCTGTTTTTT.

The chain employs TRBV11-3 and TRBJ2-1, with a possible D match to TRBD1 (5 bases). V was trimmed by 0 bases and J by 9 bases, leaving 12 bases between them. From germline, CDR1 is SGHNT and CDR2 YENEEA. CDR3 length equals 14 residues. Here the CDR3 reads CASSLDPQGSEQFF. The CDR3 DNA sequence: TGTGCCAGCAGCTTAGATCCCCAGGGAAGTGAGCAGTTCTTC. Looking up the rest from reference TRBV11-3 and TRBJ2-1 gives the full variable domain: EAGVVQSPRYKIIEKKQPVAFWCNPISGHNTLYWYLQNLGQGPELLIRYENEEAVDDSQLPKDRFSAERLKGVDSTLKIQPAELGDSAVYLCASSLDPQGSEQFFGPGTRLTVL.

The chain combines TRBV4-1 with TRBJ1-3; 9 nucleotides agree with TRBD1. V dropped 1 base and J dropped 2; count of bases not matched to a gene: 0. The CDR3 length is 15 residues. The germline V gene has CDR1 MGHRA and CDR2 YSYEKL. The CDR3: CASSQGQGAGNTIYF. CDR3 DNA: TGCGCCAGCAGCCAAGGACAGGGGGCTGGAAACACCATATATTTT.

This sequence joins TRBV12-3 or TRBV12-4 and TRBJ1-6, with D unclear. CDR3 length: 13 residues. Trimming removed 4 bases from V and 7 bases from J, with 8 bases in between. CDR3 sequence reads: CASSSSRNSPLHF. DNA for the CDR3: TGTGCCAGCAGTTCCTCCAGGAATTCACCCCTCCACTTT.

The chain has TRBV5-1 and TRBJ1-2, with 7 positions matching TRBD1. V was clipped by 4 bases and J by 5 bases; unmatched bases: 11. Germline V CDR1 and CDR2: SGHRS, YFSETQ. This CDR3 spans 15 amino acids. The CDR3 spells CASSPSPGQEYGYTF. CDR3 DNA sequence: TGCGCCAGCAGCCCCTCCCCCGGACAGGAGTATGGCTACACCTTC. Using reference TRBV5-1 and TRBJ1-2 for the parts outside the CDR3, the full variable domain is KAGVTQTPRYLIKTRGQQVTLSCSPISGHRSVSWYQQTPGQGLQFLFEYFSETQRNKGNFPGRFSGRQFSNSRSEMNVSTLELGDSALYLCASSPSPGQEYGYTFGSGTRLTVV.